This TCR beta chain is drawn from a study of CD8 T cells in ankylosing spondylitis. One entry per CDR3 protein, called by TCRdb with MiXCR from the 5' RACE reads. The table has 200,000 to 300,000 distinct CDR3 sequences, 8.6% seen once; the top ten hold 6.8%. Trimming cost V 5 bases and J 9 bases, with 8 bases left between them. CDR3 length: 12 residues. Germline CDR1 reads LNHDA; CDR2 reads SQIVND (reference sequence). Note on this clonotype: Its antigen is currently unknown.

Study-wide results and caveats: Ankylosing spondylitis blood seemed to carry a telltale TCR beta motif made of fewer than 10 highly homologous variants.

This TCR was sampled from a male donor with ankylosing spondylitis or in good health (not recorded which). This chain uses TRBV19 with TRBJ1-6; D call uncertain. The source material was blood, either unsorted or a sorted T cell fraction (not recorded which). The CDR3 DNA reads as TGTGCCAGTAGTCAAGGGCGTTCACCCCTCCACTTT. As protein: CASSQGRSPLHF.